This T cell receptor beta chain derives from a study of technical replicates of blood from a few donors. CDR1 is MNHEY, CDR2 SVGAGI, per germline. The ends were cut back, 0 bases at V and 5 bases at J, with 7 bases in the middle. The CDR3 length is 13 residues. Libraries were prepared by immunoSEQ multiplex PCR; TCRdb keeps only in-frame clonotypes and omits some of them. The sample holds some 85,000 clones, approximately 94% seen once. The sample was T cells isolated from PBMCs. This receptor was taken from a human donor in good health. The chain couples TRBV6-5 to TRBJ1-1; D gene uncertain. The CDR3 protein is CASSYSSVTEAFF. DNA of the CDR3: TGTGCCAGCAGTTACTCCTCGGTTACTGAAGCTTTCTTT.